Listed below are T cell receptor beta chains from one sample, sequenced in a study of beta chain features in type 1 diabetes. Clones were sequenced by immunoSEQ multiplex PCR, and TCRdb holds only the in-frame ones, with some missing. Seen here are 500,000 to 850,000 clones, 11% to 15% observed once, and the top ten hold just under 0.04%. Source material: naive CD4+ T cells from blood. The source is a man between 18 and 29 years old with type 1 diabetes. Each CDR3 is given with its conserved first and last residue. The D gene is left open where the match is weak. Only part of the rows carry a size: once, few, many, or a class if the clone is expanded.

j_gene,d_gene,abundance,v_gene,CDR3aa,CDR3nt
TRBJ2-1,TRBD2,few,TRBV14,CASSPIPGLAGNNEQFF,TGTGCCAGCAGCCCCATTCCGGGACTAGCGGGAAACAATGAGCAGTTCTTC
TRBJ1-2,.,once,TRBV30,CAWSVPGTDLYTF,TGTGCCTGGAGTGTACCAGGGACTGACCTCTACACCTTC
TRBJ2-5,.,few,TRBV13,CASSLSLETQYF,TGTGCCAGCAGCTTATCGTTGGAGACCCAGTACTTC
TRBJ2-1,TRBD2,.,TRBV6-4,CASSDNREGLNEQFF,TGTGCCAGCAGTGACAATCGGGAGGGCCTCAATGAGCAGTTCTTC
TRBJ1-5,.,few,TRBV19,CASSIDRRQGRAQPQHF,TGTGCCAGTAGTATAGATCGGCGGCAGGGAAGGGCTCAGCCCCAGCATTTT
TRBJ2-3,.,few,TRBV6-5,CASSYVADTQYF,TGTGCCAGCAGTTATGTTGCAGATACGCAGTATTTT
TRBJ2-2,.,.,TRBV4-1,CASSHLLRDTGELFF,TGCGCCAGCAGTCATCTCTTGAGAGACACCGGGGAGCTGTTTTTT
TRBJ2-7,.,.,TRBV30,CAWSVTGYEQYF,TGTGCCTGGAGTGTAACGGGCTACGAGCAGTACTTC
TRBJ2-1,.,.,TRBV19,CASSPWRGEQFF,TGTGCCAGTAGTCCCTGGCGGGGCGAGCAGTTCTTC
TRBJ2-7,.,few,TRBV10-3,CAISDRLPDEQYF,TGTGCCATCAGTGATAGGCTCCCCGACGAGCAGTACTTC
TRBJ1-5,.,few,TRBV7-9,CASSSGTRNQPQHF,TGTGCCAGCAGCAGCGGGACCCGCAATCAGCCCCAGCATTTT